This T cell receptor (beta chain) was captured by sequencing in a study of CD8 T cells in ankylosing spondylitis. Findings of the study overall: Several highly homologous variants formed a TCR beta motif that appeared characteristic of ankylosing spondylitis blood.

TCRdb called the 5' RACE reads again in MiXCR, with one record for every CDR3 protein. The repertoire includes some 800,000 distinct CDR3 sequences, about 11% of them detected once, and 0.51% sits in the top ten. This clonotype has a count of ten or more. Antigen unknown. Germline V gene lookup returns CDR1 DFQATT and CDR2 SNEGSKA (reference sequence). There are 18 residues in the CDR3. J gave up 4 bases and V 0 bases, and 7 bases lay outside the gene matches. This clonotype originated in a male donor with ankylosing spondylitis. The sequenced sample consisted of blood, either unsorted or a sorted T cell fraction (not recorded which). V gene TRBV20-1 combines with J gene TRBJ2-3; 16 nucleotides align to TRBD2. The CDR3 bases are TGCAGTGCTAGAGATCAGGGACTAGCGGGAGGGGGGCCAGATACGCAGTATTTT. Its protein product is CSARDQGLAGGGPDTQYF.